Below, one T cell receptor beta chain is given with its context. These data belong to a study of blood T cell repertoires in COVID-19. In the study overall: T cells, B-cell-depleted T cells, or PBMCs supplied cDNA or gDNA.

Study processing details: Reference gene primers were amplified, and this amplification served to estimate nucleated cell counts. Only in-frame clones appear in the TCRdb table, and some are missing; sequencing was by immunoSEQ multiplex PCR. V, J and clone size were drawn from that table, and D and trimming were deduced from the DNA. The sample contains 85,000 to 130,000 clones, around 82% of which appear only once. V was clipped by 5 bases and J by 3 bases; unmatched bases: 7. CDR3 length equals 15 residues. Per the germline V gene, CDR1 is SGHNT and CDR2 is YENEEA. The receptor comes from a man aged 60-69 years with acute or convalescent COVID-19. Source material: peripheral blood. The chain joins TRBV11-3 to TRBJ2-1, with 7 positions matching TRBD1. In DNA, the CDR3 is TGTGCCAGCAGCCTTTACAGGGGAAACTACAATGAGCAGTTCTTC. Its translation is CASSLYRGNYNEQFF.